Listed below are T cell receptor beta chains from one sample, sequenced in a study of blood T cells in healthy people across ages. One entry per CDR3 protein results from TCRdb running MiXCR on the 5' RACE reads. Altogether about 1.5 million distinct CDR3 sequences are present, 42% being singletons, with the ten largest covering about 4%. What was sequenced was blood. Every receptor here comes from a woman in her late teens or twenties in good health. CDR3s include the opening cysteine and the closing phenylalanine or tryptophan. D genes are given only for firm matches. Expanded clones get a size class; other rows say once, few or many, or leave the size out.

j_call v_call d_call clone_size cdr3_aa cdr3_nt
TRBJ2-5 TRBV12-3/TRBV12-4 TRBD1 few CASSPGTGGIATEAGKATQYF TGTGCCAGCAGTCCCGGGACAGGGGGCATCGCAACCGAGGCCGGCAAAGCGACCCAGTACTTC
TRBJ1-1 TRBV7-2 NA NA CASSLRSQNTEAFF TGTGCCAGCAGCTTACGTAGCCAGAACACTGAAGCTTTCTTT
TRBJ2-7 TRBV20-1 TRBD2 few CSARDGTSASYEQYF TGCAGTGCTAGAGACGGGACTAGCGCGTCCTACGAGCAGTACTTC
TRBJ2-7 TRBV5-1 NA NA CASSLDPAGPYEQYF TGCGCCAGCAGCTTGGATCCCGCGGGACCGTACGAGCAGTACTTC
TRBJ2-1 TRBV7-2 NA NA CASSRDGRYNEQFF TGTGCCAGCAGCCGGGACGGACGATACAATGAGCAGTTCTTC
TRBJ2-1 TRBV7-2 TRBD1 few CASSFATGGTYNEQFF TGTGCCAGCAGCTTCGCGACAGGGGGCACCTACAATGAGCAGTTCTTC
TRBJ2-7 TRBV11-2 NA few CASSNHQGAYEQYF TGTGCCAGCAGCAATCATCAGGGCGCCTACGAGCAGTACTTC
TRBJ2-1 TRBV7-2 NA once CASSLASNRGSYNEQFF TGTGCCAGCAGCTTAGCAAGTAACCGGGGGTCCTACAATGAGCAGTTCTTC
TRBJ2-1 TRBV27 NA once CASSSLGLDNEQFF TGTGCCAGCAGTTCCTTAGGACTGGACAATGAGCAGTTCTTC
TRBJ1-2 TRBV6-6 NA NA CASSDQNGNGYTF TGTGCCAGCAGTGACCAGAATGGAAATGGCTACACCTTC
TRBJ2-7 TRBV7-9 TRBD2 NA CASSFTSGGHNEQYF TGTGCCAGCAGCTTTACTAGCGGGGGGCACAATGAGCAGTACTTC
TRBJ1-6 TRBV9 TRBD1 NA CASSAGRDRGRNSPLHF TGTGCCAGCAGCGCCGGCCGGGACAGGGGGCGTAATTCACCCCTCCACTTT
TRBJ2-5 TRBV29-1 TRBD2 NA CSVQGGRTETQYF TGCAGCGTTCAGGGCGGGAGGACAGAGACCCAGTACTTC
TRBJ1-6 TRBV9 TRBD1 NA CASSVGTGGGSPLHF TGTGCCAGCAGCGTAGGAACAGGGGGTGGTTCACCCCTCCACTTT
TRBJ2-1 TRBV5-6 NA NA CASSSTGVSYNEQFF TGTGCCAGCAGCTCCACAGGAGTATCCTACAATGAGCAGTTCTTC
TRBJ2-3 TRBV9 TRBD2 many CASSVVASGRGDTQYF TGTGCCAGCAGCGTAGTTGCTAGCGGGAGAGGTGATACGCAGTATTTT
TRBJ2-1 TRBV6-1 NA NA CASSEMGGEQFF TGTGCCAGCAGTGAAATGGGAGGTGAGCAGTTCTTC
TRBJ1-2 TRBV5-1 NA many CASSLDGSGYTF TGTGCCAGCAGCTTAGATGGGAGCGGCTACACCTTC
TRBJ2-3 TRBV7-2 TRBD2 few CASSLDGLAADTQYF TGTGCCAGCAGCTTAGACGGGCTAGCGGCAGATACGCAGTATTTT
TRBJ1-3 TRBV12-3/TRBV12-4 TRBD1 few CASRQAGTATTIYF TGTGCCAGCAGACAAGCCGGGACAGCTACTACCATATATTTT
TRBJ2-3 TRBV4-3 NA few CASSQDMSTDTQYF TGCGCCAGCAGCCAAGATATGAGCACAGATACGCAGTATTTT
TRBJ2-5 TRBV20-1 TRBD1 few CSARTGSTETQYF TGCAGTGCCCGGACAGGGTCCACAGAGACCCAGTACTTC
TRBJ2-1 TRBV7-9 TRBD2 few CASNARTSGRNEQFF TGTGCCAGCAACGCCCGGACTAGCGGGAGGAATGAGCAGTTCTTC
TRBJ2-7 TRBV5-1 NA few CASSFDPPGFSYEQYF TGCGCCAGCAGCTTTGACCCTCCGGGATTTTCCTACGAGCAGTACTTC
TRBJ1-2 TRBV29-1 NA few CSVTTADYGYTF TGCAGCGTCACGACAGCCGACTATGGCTACACCTTC
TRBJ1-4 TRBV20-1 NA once CSATGPPSNEKLFF TGCAGTGCGACCGGGCCACCGTCTAATGAAAAACTGTTTTTT
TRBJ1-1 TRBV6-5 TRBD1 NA CASSYRQGLNTEAFF TGTGCCAGCAGTTACCGACAGGGATTGAACACTGAAGCTTTCTTT
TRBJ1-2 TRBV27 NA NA CASSPGHRGETNYGYTF TGTGCCAGCAGTCCGGGACATAGAGGCGAAACCAACTATGGCTACACCTTC
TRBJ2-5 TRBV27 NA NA CASSNFGNEQYF TGTGCCAGCAGTAATTTTGGCAATGAGCAGTACTTC
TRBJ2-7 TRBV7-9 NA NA CASSLTREYEQYF TGTGCCAGCAGCTTAACCAGGGAGTACGAGCAGTACTTC
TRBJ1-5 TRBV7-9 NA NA CASTRGNSNQPQHF TGTGCCAGCACCCGGGGGAATAGCAATCAGCCCCAGCATTTT
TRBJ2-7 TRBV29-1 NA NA CSVDRDLSYNEQYF TGCAGCGTTGACCGGGACCTGTCCTACAATGAGCAGTACTTC
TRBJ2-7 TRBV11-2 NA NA CASSRLGREVGEQYF TGTGCCAGCAGCCGTCTAGGCAGGGAGGTCGGTGAGCAGTACTTC
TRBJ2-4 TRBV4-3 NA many CASSQRTKNIQYF TGCGCCAGCAGCCAACGGACCAAAAACATTCAGTACTTC
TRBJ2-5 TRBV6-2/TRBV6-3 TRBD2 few CASSWTRTIDNEQYF TGTGCCAGCAGTTGGACTAGGACTATCGACAATGAGCAGTACTTC
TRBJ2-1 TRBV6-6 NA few CASSHRNSNEQFF TGTGCCAGCAGTCACAGGAACAGTAATGAGCAGTTCTTC
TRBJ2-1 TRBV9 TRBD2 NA CASSGRLAGWNEQFF TGTGCCAGCAGCGGACGGCTAGCGGGGTGGAATGAGCAGTTCTTC
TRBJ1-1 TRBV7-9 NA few CASIRTGNTEAFF TGTGCCAGCATAAGGACGGGAAACACTGAAGCTTTCTTT
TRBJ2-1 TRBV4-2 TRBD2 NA CASSPLSGRAIDEQFF TGTGCCAGCAGCCCACTAAGCGGGAGGGCCATCGATGAGCAGTTCTTC
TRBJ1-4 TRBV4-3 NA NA CASSQRSSGTSNEKLFF TGCGCCAGCAGCCAAAGATCGTCCGGGACGTCAAATGAAAAACTGTTTTTT
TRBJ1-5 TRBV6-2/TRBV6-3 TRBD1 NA CASSSAGTGNNQPQHF TGTGCCAGCAGTTCGGCGGGGACAGGGAACAATCAGCCCCAGCATTTT
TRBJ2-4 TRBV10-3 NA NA CAISESQLAKNIQYF TGTGCCATCAGTGAGTCGCAGCTAGCCAAAAACATTCAGTACTTC
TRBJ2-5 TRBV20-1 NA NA CSAVDRRGLQETQYF TGCAGTGCTGTCGACAGGAGGGGTCTTCAAGAGACCCAGTACTTC
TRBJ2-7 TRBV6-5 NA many CASSLRLGEQYF TGTGCCAGCAGTCTCCGCTTGGGCGAGCAGTACTTC
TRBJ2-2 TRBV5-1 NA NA CASSFAPQMTGELFF TGCGCCAGCAGCTTCGCCCCCCAAATGACCGGGGAGCTGTTTTTT
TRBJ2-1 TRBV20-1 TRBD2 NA CSARTSGWGGEQFF TGCAGTGCTCGGACTAGCGGCTGGGGGGGTGAGCAGTTCTTC
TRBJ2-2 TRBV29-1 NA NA CSVSGTEPTGELFF TGCAGCGTTTCCGGGACGGAGCCCACCGGGGAGCTGTTTTTT
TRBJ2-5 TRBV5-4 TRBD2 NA CASSLVPGGQETQYF TGTGCCAGCAGCTTGGTCCCGGGGGGCCAAGAGACCCAGTACTTC
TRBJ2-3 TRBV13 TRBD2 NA CASSLGGGQIATDTQYF TGTGCCAGCAGCTTAGGGGGAGGGCAAATCGCCACAGATACGCAGTATTTT
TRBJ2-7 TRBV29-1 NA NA CSVRGDNYYEQYF TGCAGCGTTCGAGGTGACAACTACTACGAGCAGTACTTC
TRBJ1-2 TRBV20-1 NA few CSGTVGGQGYGYTF TGCAGTGGCACAGTAGGTGGGCAGGGGTATGGCTACACCTTC
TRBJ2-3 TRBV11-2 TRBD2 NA CASSLARTSGLSTDTQYF TGTGCCAGCAGCTTAGCCCGGACTAGCGGACTGAGCACAGATACGCAGTATTTT
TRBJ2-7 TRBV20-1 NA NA CSASHYEQYF TGCAGTGCCAGTCACTACGAGCAGTACTTC
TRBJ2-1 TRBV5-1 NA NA CASSLLDGTGTEQFF TGCGCCAGCAGCCTACTCGACGGGACTGGAACTGAGCAGTTCTTC
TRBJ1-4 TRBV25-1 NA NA CASSSHPGANEKLFF TGTGCCAGCAGTAGCCATCCGGGGGCTAATGAAAAACTGTTTTTT
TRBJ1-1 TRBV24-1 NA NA CATSDSGDAEAFF TGTGCCACCAGTGACTCAGGAGACGCAGAAGCTTTCTTT
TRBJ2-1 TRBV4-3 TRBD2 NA CASSQALAGTLNEQFF TGCGCCAGCAGCCAAGCGCTAGCGGGGACATTGAATGAGCAGTTCTTC
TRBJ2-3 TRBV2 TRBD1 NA CARRDRRTDTQYF TGTGCCCGCCGGGACAGGCGCACAGATACGCAGTATTTT
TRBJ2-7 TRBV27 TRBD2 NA CASSLSREGPPSSYEQYF TGTGCCAGCAGTTTATCGAGGGAGGGACCGCCGAGCTCCTACGAGCAGTACTTC